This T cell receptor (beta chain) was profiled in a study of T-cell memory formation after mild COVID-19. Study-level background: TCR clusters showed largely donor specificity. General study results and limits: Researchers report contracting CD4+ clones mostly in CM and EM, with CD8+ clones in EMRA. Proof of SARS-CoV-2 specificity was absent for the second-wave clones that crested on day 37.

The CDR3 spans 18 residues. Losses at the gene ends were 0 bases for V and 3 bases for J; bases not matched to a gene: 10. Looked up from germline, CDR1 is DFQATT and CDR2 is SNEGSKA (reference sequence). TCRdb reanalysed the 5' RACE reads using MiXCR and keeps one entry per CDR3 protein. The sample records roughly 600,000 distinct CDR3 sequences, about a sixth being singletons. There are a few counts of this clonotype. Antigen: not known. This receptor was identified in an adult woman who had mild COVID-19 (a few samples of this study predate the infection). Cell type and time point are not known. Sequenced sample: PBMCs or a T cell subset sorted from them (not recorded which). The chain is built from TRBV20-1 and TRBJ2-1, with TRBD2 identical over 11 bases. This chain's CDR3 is CSARDRGLSGRGYNEQFF. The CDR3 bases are TGCAGTGCTAGAGATAGGGGGCTTAGCGGGAGGGGCTACAATGAGCAGTTCTTC.